This T cell receptor beta chain stems from a study of OX40 agonist ivuxolimab in advanced cancers. Some background on the complete study: Ivuxolimab was a fully human IgG2 agonistic monoclonal antibody targeting the costimulatory receptor OX40 (CD134). A male proportion of 82.7% and a mean age of 60 years, ranging from 23 to 79, were recorded for the dose-escalation cohort. Peripheral TCRbeta sequencing aimed to test whether ivuxolimab altered TCR sequence diversity and caused clonal T-cell expansion. Patients were allowed to have had prior anti-PD-1, anti-PD-L1 or anti-CTLA-4 therapy, and roughly two fifths of the dose-escalation patients had been treated with checkpoint inhibitors. Three dose-escalation patients achieved partial responses, one with hepatocellular carcinoma and two with cutaneous melanoma. Of the 50 to 55 patients in dose escalation, approximately 20 had hepatocellular carcinoma, about 15 had melanoma, 9 had renal cell carcinoma and 9 had head and neck cancer. Intravenous ivuxolimab was administered to patients every 2 weeks at six dose levels: 0.01, 0.1, 0.3, 1.5, 3 and 10 mg/kg. The paper describes the monotherapy dose-escalation part (N of about 54 patients) of the phase I trial of ivuxolimab. Findings and caveats that apply to the study as a whole: In the 0.1-3.0 mg/kg groups, partial responders had among the lowest normalized peripheral clonal expansion, particularly in CD8+ T cells. After ivuxolimab, more expanded clones were found on average in CD8+ T cells than in CD4+ T cells. At doses of 0.1 to 3.0 mg/kg, clonal expansion of both CD4+ and CD8+ blood T cells was observed from baseline to week 6. Low levels of normalized T-cell clonal expansion were also seen in some patients who did not respond. Which antigens the clonally expanded peripheral T cells were specific for was not determined.

Patients with a history of autoimmune disease or receiving systemic immunosuppression were excluded from the trial. Peripheral blood for TCR sequencing was collected from all dose cohorts at baseline, on cycle 4 day 1, and on cycle 7 day 1. The samples were taken from a phase I, first-in-human, multicenter, open-label dose-escalation trial of ivuxolimab. Adults with locally advanced or metastatic melanoma, renal cell, hepatocellular, or head and neck squamous cell carcinoma were enrolled in the trial. Before TCR sequencing, CD4+ and CD8+ T cells were separately sorted from peripheral blood. With regard to this clone: The antigen this receptor binds is unknown. No base quality information exists; no much larger clone differs at one position.

For sequencing of the TCRbeta CDR3 region, genomic DNA was extracted from the sorted cells. The immunoSEQ Assay was used for sequencing of TCRbeta CDR3 regions. What TCRdb holds here is the immuneACCESS table cut down to in-frame rearrangements. Part of the clones is not present; checked against another copy, under half of the missing clones reflect an unresolved V gene, and the others are unexplained. The sample yields fewer than 65,000 clones; 65% to 90% were counted once. In total, the top ten clones hold over 3% of the sample. From a lookup of the germline V gene, CDR1 and CDR2 are SGHTA and FQGNSA. V was cut back by 5 bases and J by 7 bases, leaving a gap of 14 bases between them. The CDR3, from cysteine to phenylalanine, totals 13 residues. The CDR3 DNA has 39 bases and is translated from base 1.

The source was CD4+ or CD8+ T cells sorted from blood, collected in a trial of the OX40 agonist ivuxolimab. Recombination linked TRBV7-2 to TRBJ1-2, with TRBD1 as a weak D call on 5 bases. This TCR derives from an adult with an advanced solid tumor such as melanoma, head and neck, liver or kidney cancer. Here the CDR3 is given as CASSPLPGGGYTF. The DNA is as follows: TGTGCCAGCAGCCCCCTCCCGGGGGGTGGCTACACCTTC.